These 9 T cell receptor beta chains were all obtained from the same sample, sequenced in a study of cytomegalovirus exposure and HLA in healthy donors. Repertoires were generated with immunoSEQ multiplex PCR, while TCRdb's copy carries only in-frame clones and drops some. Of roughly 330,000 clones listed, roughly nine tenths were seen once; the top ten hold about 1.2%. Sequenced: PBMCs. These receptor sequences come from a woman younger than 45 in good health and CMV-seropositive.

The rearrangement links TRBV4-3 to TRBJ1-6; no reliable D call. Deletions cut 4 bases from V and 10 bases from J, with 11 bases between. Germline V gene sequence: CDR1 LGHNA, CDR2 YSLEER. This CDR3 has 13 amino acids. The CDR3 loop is CASSRETNSPLHF. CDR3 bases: TGCGCCAGCAGCCGAGAGACAAACTCACCCCTCCACTTT.

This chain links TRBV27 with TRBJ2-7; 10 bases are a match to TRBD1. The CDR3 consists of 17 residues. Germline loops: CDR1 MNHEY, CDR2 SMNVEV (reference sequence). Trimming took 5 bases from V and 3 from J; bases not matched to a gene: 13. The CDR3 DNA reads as TGTGCCAGCAGTCCGACAGGGGGCTTAATGGTTGGCTACGAGCAGTACTTC. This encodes CASSPTGGLMVGYEQYF.

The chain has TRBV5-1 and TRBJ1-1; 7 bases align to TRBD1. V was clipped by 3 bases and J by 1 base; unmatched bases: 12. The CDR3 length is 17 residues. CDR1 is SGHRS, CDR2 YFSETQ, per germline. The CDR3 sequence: CASSYGQVGNTNTEAFF. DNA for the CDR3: TGCGCCAGCAGCTACGGACAGGTTGGGAATACGAACACTGAAGCTTTCTTT.

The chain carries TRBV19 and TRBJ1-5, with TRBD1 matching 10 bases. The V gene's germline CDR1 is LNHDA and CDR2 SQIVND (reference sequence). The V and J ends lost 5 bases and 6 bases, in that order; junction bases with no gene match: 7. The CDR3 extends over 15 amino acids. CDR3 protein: CASSAGTGVGQPQHF. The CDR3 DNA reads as TGTGCCAGTAGTGCGGGGACAGGGGTTGGTCAGCCCCAGCATTTT.

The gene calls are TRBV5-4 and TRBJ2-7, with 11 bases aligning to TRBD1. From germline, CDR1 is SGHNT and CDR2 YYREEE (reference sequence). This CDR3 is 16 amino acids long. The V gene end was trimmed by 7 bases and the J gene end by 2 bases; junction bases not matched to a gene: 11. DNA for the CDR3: TGTGCCAGCGGGACAGGGGGGGTCCATCGCCCCTACGAGCAGTACTTC. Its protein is CASGTGGVHRPYEQYF.

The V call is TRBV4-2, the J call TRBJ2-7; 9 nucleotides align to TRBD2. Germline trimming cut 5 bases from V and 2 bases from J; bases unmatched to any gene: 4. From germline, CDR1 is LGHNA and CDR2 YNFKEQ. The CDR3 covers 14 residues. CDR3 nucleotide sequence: TGTGCCAGCAGCGAACTAGCGGGTCCCTACGAGCAGTACTTC. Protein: CASSELAGPYEQYF.

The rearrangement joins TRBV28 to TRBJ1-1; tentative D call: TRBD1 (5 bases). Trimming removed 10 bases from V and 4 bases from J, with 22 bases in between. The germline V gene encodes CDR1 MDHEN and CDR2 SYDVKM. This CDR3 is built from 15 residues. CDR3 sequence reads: CATSAPGIGGTEAFF. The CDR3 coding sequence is TGTGCCACTTCAGCCCCCGGGATCGGGGGCACTGAAGCTTTCTTT.

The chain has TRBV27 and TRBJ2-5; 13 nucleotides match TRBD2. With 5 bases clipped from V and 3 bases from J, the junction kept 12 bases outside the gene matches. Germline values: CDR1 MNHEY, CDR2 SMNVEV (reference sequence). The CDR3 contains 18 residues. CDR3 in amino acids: CASSTWTSGRGPKETQYF. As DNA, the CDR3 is TGTGCCAGCAGTACCTGGACTAGCGGGAGAGGGCCTAAAGAGACCCAGTACTTC.

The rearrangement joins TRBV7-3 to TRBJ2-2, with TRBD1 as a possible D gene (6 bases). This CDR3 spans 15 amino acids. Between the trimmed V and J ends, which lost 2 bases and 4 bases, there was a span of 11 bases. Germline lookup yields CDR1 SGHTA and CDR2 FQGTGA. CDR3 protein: CASSLFTGPTGELFF. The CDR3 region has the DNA TGTGCCAGCAGCTTATTTACAGGGCCCACCGGGGAGCTGTTTTTT.